The clone carrying this T cell receptor beta chain appeared once. This specimen belongs to a study of blood T cell repertoires in COVID-19. Study-level information: Italy, Spain and the United States were the sources of the convalescent and acute COVID-19 samples. T cells, B-cell-depleted T cells, or PBMCs provided the cDNA or gDNA that served as material.

In the authors' workflow: Amplification of reference gene primers provided the estimated nucleated cell counts. Profiling relied on immunoSEQ multiplex PCR, and the TCRdb table lists in-frame clones only, not all of them. The DNA was the basis for D and trimming; V, J and clone size are from that table. This sample yields 150,000 to 200,000 clones, of which over 80% are seen a single time; 1.6% belongs to the top ten. Germline V gene sequence: CDR1 SGHTA, CDR2 FQGTGA. With V trimmed by 4 bases and J by 4 bases, 3 bases remained unmatched. CDR3 length: 16 residues. The chain uses TRBV7-3 and TRBJ2-3; TRBD2 matches 15 bases. The receptor's source is a woman aged 45-60 years with acute or convalescent COVID-19. Sequencing input: peripheral blood. The CDR3 here is CASSSGLAGGSDTQYF. The CDR3 nucleotides are TGTGCCAGCAGCTCCGGACTAGCGGGGGGGTCAGATACGCAGTATTTT.